This T cell receptor beta chain came from a study of T cells in Graves' hyperthyroidism and ophthalmopathy. For the study at large: It was at initial diagnosis, before any treatment, that peripheral blood was collected.

Using RNA transcripts as the source, TCR beta CDR3 regions were amplified. The HTBI primer set drove a first-round RT-PCR of the TCR CDR3. TCRdb reprocessed the multiplex PCR reads via MiXCR and lists one record per CDR3 protein. Of over 500,000 distinct CDR3 sequences in the sample, roughly 15% were seen once. This clonotype was observed a handful of times. Absence of ophthalmopathy progression within 18 months defined stable Graves' hyperthyroidism. Participants, patients aged 18 to 65, had newly diagnosed hyperthyroidism with a duration under 2 months. The sample was blood. The clonotype was recovered from a middle-aged woman with Graves' hyperthyroidism.

CDR3 residues: CASTLGLAVTDTQYF. The CDR3 DNA reads as TGCGCCAGCACCTTAGGGCTAGCGGTCACAGATACGCAGTATTTT. The chain combines TRBV4-1 with TRBJ2-3, with 7 bases lining up with TRBD2. Per the germline V gene, CDR1 is MGHRA and CDR2 is YSYEKL. The CDR3 runs 15 residues. V lost 7 bases, J lost 2 bases, and 9 bases stayed unmatched.